The next 25 T cell receptor beta chains were all read from a single sample in a study of shared clonotypes between healthy human individuals. Clones were sequenced by immunoSEQ multiplex PCR, and TCRdb holds only the in-frame ones, with some missing. The sample has roughly 1,500,000 clones; approximately 98.5% are singletons. The sample comprised naive CD4+ T cells sorted from blood. Subset defined: CD45RA+ positively selected. The source is a young man in good health.

The chain couples TRBV2 to TRBJ2-2; D gene ambiguous. CDR1 SNHLY and CDR2 FYNNEI come from the germline V gene. The CDR3 length is 13 residues. Trimming stripped 6 bases from V and 7 bases from J, with 12 bases between. The CDR3 DNA reads as TGTGCCAGCAGCCCGGGTCCGGACGGGGAGCTGTTTTTT. Translating it yields CASSPGPDGELFF.

The V gene is TRBV19, the J gene TRBJ2-1, with 9 positions matching TRBD2. Germline CDR1 LNHDA, CDR2 SQIVND (reference sequence). The CDR3 sequence is 14 residues long. Unmatched junction bases numbered 3, after V lost 6 bases and J lost 3 bases. The CDR3, as DNA: TGTGCCAGTAGCCTGACTAGCGGCTACAATGAGCAGTTCTTC. This translates into CASSLTSGYNEQFF.

This clone was observed once. V is TRBV27 and J is TRBJ2-7; possible D gene TRBD1, 5 bases. This CDR3 region has 14 residues. The germline gives CDR1 MNHEY, CDR2 SMNVEV (reference sequence). The germline V and J ends were trimmed by 3 bases and 6 bases, with 15 bases remaining between them. In DNA, the CDR3 is TGTGCCAGCAGTTTGAAGGGGTCCTTCAGCGAGCAGTACTTC. It translates to CASSLKGSFSEQYF.

A remark on this clone: Different DNA sequences within this sample yield the same CDR3. The gene calls are TRBV9 and TRBJ2-1, with 11 bases that match TRBD2. Germline-derived CDR1 and CDR2 are SGDLS and YYNGEE. V was clipped by 0 bases and J by 7 bases; unmatched bases: 3. The CDR3 runs 15 residues. The CDR3 DNA sequence: TGTGCCAGCAGCGTAGGTCTAGCGGGAGGAAATGAGCAGTTCTTC. It yields the protein CASSVGLAGGNEQFF.

The chain carries TRBV28 and TRBJ2-7; TRBD2 agrees at 9 bases. The CDR3 covers 15 residues. V lost 5 bases and J lost 1; bases outside the gene matches: 6. Per germline, CDR1 MDHEN and CDR2 SYDVKM. The CDR3: CASSTLTSGSYEQYF. The CDR3 DNA reads as TGTGCCAGCAGTACCCTAACTAGCGGGTCCTACGAGCAGTACTTC. The full variable domain, its missing parts supplied by reference TRBV28 and TRBJ2-7, is DVKVTQSSRYLVKRTGEKVFLECVQDMDHENMFWYRQDPGLGLRLIYFSYDVKMKEKGDIPEGYSVSREKKERFSLILESASTNQTSMYLCASSTLTSGSYEQYFGPGTRLTVT.

V and J are TRBV2 and TRBJ2-7; 11 nucleotides agree with TRBD2. Per germline, CDR1 SNHLY and CDR2 FYNNEI. J gave up 6 bases and V 0 bases, and 7 bases lay outside the gene matches. The CDR3 has 16 amino acids. The CDR3 spells CASSEAQLAGVAEQYF. CDR3 DNA sequence: TGTGCCAGCAGTGAAGCCCAACTAGCGGGAGTAGCCGAGCAGTACTTC.

A note on this clone: One end of the junction fails to match germline, which may point to a read error. The chain combines TRBV5-4 with TRBJ1-2; 8 bases map to TRBD1. There are 15 residues in the CDR3. Germline CDR1 reads SGHNT; CDR2 reads YYREEE (reference sequence). DNA of the CDR3: TGTGCCAGCAGCTTGATTGACAGGGGCCGCGATAGTGAAAGCTTC. Its translation is CASSLIDRGRDSESF.

This chain connects TRBV28 to TRBJ1-2; weak D call: TRBD1 (5 bases). V lost 3 bases and J 8 bases, leaving 13 bases between the germline ends. Germline CDR1 reads MDHEN; CDR2 reads SYDVKM. The CDR3 runs to 13 residues. The CDR3 is CASSFRVGRGYTF. The CDR3 DNA follows: TGTGCCAGCAGTTTTCGGGTGGGGCGGGGCTACACCTTC.

This CDR3 reads CASSRLAGGEQFF. The CDR3 coding sequence is TGTGCCAGCAGCCGACTAGCAGGGGGCGAGCAGTTCTTC. The chain joins TRBV7-3 to TRBJ2-1; perhaps TRBD1 as D (8 bases). This CDR3 is 13 amino acids long. CDR1 SGHTA and CDR2 FQGTGA come from the germline V gene. Between the trimmed V and J ends, which lost 5 bases and 10 bases, there was a span of 15 bases.

The CDR3 spells CASSFLLQILAKNIQYF. CDR3 sequence (DNA): TGTGCCAGCAGTTTCTTATTACAGATACTAGCCAAAAACATTCAGTACTTC. The chain recombines TRBV28 with TRBJ2-4; no clear D gene. This CDR3 has 17 residues. V lost 3 bases and J 0 bases, leaving 15 bases between the germline ends. Per germline, CDR1 MDHEN and CDR2 SYDVKM.

J is TRBJ2-1 and V is TRBV28; D tentatively fits TRBD1 or TRBD2 (5 bases each). V lost 5 bases and J 13 bases, leaving 15 bases between the germline ends. Germline CDR1 is MDHEN and CDR2 is SYDVKM. This CDR3 is built from 12 residues. In DNA form, the CDR3 reads TGTGCCAGCAGTCGGGGCTTGAGCGTTCAGTTCTTC. It yields the protein CASSRGLSVQFF. Full variable domain (remainder filled in from reference TRBV28 and TRBJ2-1): DVKVTQSSRYLVKRTGEKVFLECVQDMDHENMFWYRQDPGLGLRLIYFSYDVKMKEKGDIPEGYSVSREKKERFSLILESASTNQTSMYLCASSRGLSVQFFGPGTRLTVL.

The chain couples TRBV7-9 to TRBJ2-2; no clear D. Between the trimmed V and J ends, which lost 3 bases and 6 bases, there was a span of 8 bases. CDR1 is SEHNR and CDR2 is FQNEAQ in the germline V gene (reference sequence). This CDR3 has 13 residues. The CDR3 DNA sequence: TGTGCCAGCAGCTTTTCGGCGTCCGGGGAGCTGTTTTTT. Amino acids: CASSFSASGELFF.

This clone was recorded once. The V gene is TRBV6-5, the J gene TRBJ2-7; no clear D. V lost 0 bases and J 2 bases, leaving 14 bases between the germline ends. Germline V gene lookup returns CDR1 MNHEY and CDR2 SVGAGI. The CDR3 extends over 16 amino acids. The CDR3 bases are TGTGCCAGCAGTTACTCGACACGAATAACGACCTACGAGCAGTACTTC. Protein product: CASSYSTRITTYEQYF.

This chain uses TRBV28 with TRBJ2-1, with D maybe TRBD1 (5 bases). Germline V gene lookup returns CDR1 MDHEN and CDR2 SYDVKM. This CDR3 has 15 amino acids. V gave up 3 bases and J gave up 0 bases, with 9 bases separating them. This chain's CDR3 is CASSLGLSSYNEQFF. The CDR3 DNA reads TGTGCCAGCAGTTTGGGGCTGAGCTCCTACAATGAGCAGTTCTTC.

This clone was recorded once. This chain joins TRBV6-5 and TRBJ2-5, with D tentatively TRBD1 or TRBD2 (5 bases each). This CDR3 contains 15 residues. Germline V gene lookup returns CDR1 MNHEY and CDR2 SVGAGI. V gave up 6 bases and J gave up 7 bases, with 21 bases separating them. CDR3 protein: CASRPGRSEEWTQYF. CDR3 nucleotides: TGTGCCAGCAGACCGGGACGTAGTGAAGAATGGACCCAGTACTTC.

CDR3 DNA sequence: TGTGCCAGCAGCTTGATGCGGGTTGGAGGGATTTCCTACAATGAGCAGTTCTTC. Its translation: CASSLMRVGGISYNEQFF. The chain couples TRBV7-1 to TRBJ2-1; TRBD2 might be the D (6 bases). TRBV7-1 is noted as an ORF with a role that remains uncertain. V lost 4 bases and J 1 base, leaving 20 bases between the germline ends. The CDR3 length is 18 residues.

Note on this clone: The identical CDR3 is also encoded by other nucleotide sequences in the sample. J is TRBJ1-1 and V is TRBV7-9; 8 nucleotides match TRBD1. Germline CDR1 reads SEHNR; CDR2 reads FQNEAQ (reference sequence). V lost 5 bases, J lost 6 bases, and 11 bases stayed unmatched. CDR3 length: 15 residues. DNA for the CDR3: TGTGCCAGCAGCCCCGGGACAGGAGGAACGGCTGAAGCTTTCTTT. Residues: CASSPGTGGTAEAFF.

The genes are TRBV19 and TRBJ1-2; possibly TRBD1 for D (5 bases). This CDR3 region has 15 residues. Germline CDR1 is LNHDA and CDR2 is SQIVND (reference sequence). Trimming removed 6 bases at V and 4 bases at J, with 18 bases between. The CDR3 DNA reads TGTGCCAGTAGAAATGCTCCGGGACGGCTCTATGGCTACACCTTC. The encoded protein is CASRNAPGRLYGYTF.

This clone was counted once. The chain is built from TRBV5-6 and TRBJ2-6; TRBD2 aligns across 7 bases. CDR1 is SGHDT and CDR2 is YYEEEE in the germline V gene. The CDR3 has 18 amino acids. Unmatched junction bases numbered 10, after V lost 4 bases and J lost 0 bases. CDR3 in DNA: TGTGCCAGCAGCCCGAGGGAGGGCCAGGGCTCTGGGGCCAACGTCCTGACTTTC. This codes for CASSPREGQGSGANVLTF.

The chain combines TRBV30 with TRBJ2-1, with 10 bases matching TRBD2. Unmatched junction bases numbered 13, after V lost 2 bases and J lost 15 bases. The CDR3 runs 14 residues. From germline, CDR1 is GTSNPN and CDR2 SVGIG (reference sequence). CDR3: CAWSSGTSVGPGFF. CDR3 nucleotide sequence: TGTGCCTGGAGTAGTGGGACTAGCGTAGGACCGGGGTTCTTC.

The CDR3 loop reads CSGVRSGYNEQFF. The CDR3 DNA reads as TGCAGCGGTGTCAGGTCCGGATACAATGAGCAGTTCTTC. The rearrangement joins TRBV29-1 to TRBJ2-1; D is unclear. CDR1 is SQVTM, CDR2 ANQGSEA, per germline. Trimming took off 7 bases at V and 4 bases at J, with 14 bases between the two ends. The CDR3 is 13 amino acids.

The V gene is TRBV9, the J gene TRBJ2-1; 10 bases match TRBD1. V dropped 0 bases and J dropped 6; count of bases not matched to a gene: 3. Germline assignment: CDR1 SGDLS and CDR2 YYNGEE. This CDR3 has 15 residues. The CDR3 sequence: CASSVAGQGSNEQFF. In DNA form, the CDR3 reads TGTGCCAGCAGCGTAGCGGGACAGGGGAGCAATGAGCAGTTCTTC.

V is TRBV18 and J is TRBJ1-1; D is uncertain. CDR3 length: 14 residues. CDR1 is KGHSH, CDR2 LQKENI, per germline. The V gene lost 6 bases and the J gene lost 1 base, with 12 bases spanning the gap. As DNA, the CDR3 is TGTGCCAGCTCGTCTATGTATCCGAACACTGAAGCTTTCTTT. Its translation: CASSSMYPNTEAFF.

V gene TRBV7-3 combines with J gene TRBJ1-1; unclear D gene. The germline V gene encodes CDR1 SGHTA and CDR2 FQGTGA. Trimming shortened V by 4 bases and J by 0 bases, and 6 bases separated the two germline ends. The CDR3 covers 13 residues. In nucleotides, the CDR3 is TGTGCCAGCAGCTCGGAGCTGAACACTGAAGCTTTCTTT. The encoded protein is CASSSELNTEAFF.

This chain links TRBV11-2 with TRBJ2-7; D might be TRBD2 (5 bases). With 0 bases removed from V and 7 bases from J, the gap between germline ends came to 22 bases. This CDR3 is built from 17 residues. Germline V lookup: CDR1 SGHAT, CDR2 FQNNGV. CDR3 bases: TGTGCCAGCAGCTTAGATGGAGGCGGTGGATTAGTGTTGGAGCAGTACTTC. Translation: CASSLDGGGGLVLEQYF.